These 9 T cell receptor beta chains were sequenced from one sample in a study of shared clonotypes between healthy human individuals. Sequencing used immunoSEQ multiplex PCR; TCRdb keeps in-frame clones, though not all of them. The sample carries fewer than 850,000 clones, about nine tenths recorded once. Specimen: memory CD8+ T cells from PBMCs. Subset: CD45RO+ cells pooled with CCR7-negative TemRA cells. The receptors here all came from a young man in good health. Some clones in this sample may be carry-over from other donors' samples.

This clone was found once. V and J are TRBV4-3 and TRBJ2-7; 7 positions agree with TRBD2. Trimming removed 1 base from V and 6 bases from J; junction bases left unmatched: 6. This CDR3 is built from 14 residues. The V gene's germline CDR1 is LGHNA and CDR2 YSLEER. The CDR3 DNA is TGCGCCAGCAGCCAAGGGCGACTAGCCTTCGAGCAGTACTTC. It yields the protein CASSQGRLAFEQYF.

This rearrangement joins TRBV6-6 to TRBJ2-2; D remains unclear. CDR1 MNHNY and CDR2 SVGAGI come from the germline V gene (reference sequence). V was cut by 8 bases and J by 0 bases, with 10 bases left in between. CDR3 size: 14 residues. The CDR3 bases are TGTGCCAGCTCCCTGAACCCGAACACCGGGGAGCTGTTTTTT. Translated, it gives CASSLNPNTGELFF.

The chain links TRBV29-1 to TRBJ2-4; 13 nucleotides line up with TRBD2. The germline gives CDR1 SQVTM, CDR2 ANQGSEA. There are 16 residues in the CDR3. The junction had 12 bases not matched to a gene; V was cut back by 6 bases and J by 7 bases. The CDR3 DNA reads TGCAGCGTCGCTGGACTAGCGGGAGTATTTGGGAACATTCAGTACTTC. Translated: CSVAGLAGVFGNIQYF.

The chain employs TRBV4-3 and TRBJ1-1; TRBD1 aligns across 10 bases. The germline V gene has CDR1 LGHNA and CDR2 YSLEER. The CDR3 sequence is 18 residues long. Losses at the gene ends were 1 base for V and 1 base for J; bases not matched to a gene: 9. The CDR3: CASSQGDRGHPGNTEAFF. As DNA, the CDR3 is TGCGCCAGCAGCCAAGGGGACAGGGGACACCCCGGGAACACTGAAGCTTTCTTT.

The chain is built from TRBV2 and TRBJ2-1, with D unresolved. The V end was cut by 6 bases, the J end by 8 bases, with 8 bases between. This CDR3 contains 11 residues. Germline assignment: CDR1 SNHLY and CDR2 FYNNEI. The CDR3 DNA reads TGTGCCAGCAGGGAAACGTATGAGCAGTTCTTC. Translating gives CASRETYEQFF.

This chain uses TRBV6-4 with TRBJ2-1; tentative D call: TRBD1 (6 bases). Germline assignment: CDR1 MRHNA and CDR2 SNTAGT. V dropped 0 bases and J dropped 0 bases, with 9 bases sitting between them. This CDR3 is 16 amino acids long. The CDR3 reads CASSDSRTVSYNEQFF. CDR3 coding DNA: TGTGCCAGCAGTGACTCGAGGACAGTCTCCTACAATGAGCAGTTCTTC.

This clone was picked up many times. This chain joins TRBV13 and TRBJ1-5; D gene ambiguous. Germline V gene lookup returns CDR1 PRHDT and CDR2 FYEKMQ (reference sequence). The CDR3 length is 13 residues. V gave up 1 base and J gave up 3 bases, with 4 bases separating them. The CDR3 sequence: CASSLELNQPQHF. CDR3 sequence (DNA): TGTGCCAGCAGCTTAGAGCTCAATCAGCCCCAGCATTTT.

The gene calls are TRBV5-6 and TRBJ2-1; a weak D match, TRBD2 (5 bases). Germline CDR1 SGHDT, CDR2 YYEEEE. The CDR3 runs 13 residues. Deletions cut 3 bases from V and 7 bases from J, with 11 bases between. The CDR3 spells CASSYEGGNEQFF. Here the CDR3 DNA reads TGTGCCAGCAGCTACGAGGGTGGGAATGAGCAGTTCTTC.

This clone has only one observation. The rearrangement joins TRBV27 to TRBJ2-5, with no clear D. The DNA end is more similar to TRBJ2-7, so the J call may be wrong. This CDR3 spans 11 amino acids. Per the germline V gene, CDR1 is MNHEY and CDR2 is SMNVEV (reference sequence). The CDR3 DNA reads TGTGCCAGCAGTTTCGGAAACGAGCAGTACTTC. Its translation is CASSFGNEQYF.